This TCR beta chain was retrieved from a study of beta chain features in type 1 diabetes. Turning to the study itself: Age, gender, cell numbers and subset yield matched between patients and controls. Sorted cells numbering over 95,000,000 were examined across all samples. Points from the study as a whole: Within each of all four CD4+ subsets, Type 1 diabetes patients had TCRB CDR3s that were moderately but significantly shorter.

This CDR3 comprises 13 residues. V lost 8 bases and J lost 4; bases outside the gene matches: 3. The germline CDR1 and CDR2 sequences are MNHEY and SMNVEV (reference sequence). This clone was counted only a few times. The antigen is undetermined. Expressed TCRB transcripts were sequenced, since all the RNA that had been isolated was reverse transcribed. Profiling relied on immunoSEQ multiplex PCR, and the TCRdb table lists in-frame clones only, not all of them. The sample has 250,000 to 300,000 clones, less than 30% seen once. Without exception, sorted populations had purity beyond 98%. The rearrangement joins TRBV27 to TRBJ2-1; TRBD2 matches at 9 bases. This TCR was recovered from a woman in her 30s with type 1 diabetes. What was sequenced was naive CD4+ T cells from blood. The CDR3 loop is CASWTSAYNEQFF. For the CDR3, the DNA is TGTGCCAGCTGGACTAGCGCTTACAATGAGCAGTTCTTC.